This TCR beta chain was found in a study of T-cell memory formation after mild COVID-19. General study points: Among contracting clones, CD4+ were mainly CM/EM and CD8+ enriched in EMRA.

As to this clonotype: Its antigen is currently unknown.

With constant-segment primers, 5'RACE yielded cDNA libraries of TCR alpha and TCR beta that carried sample barcodes and UMIs. MiXCR was run by TCRdb on the 5' RACE reads, yielding one entry per CDR3 protein. The top ten clones hold about 7.5% of a sample with 550,000 to 650,000 distinct CDR3 sequences, about 18% of them seen once. Germline V gene sequence: CDR1 MRHNA, CDR2 SNTAGT. CDR3 length: 13 residues. V lost 2 bases and J lost 6, with 9 bases in between. The sample comprised PBMCs or a T cell subset sorted from them (not recorded which). The receptor comes from an adult woman who had mild COVID-19 (a few samples of this study predate the infection). Cell type and time point are not known. The gene calls are TRBV6-4 and TRBJ2-3; no clear D. The CDR3 here is CASSDAVTDTQYF. The CDR3 DNA is TGTGCCAGCAGTGACGCGGTAACTGATACGCAGTATTTT.